These 32 T cell receptor beta chains were sequenced from one sample in a study of blood T cell repertoires in COVID-19. TCRdb keeps only in-frame clones here, not all; method: immunoSEQ multiplex PCR. This sample yields roughly 100,000 clones, of which about 77% are seen a single time; approximately 10% belongs to the top ten. Sample: peripheral blood. The source is a woman over 75 with acute or convalescent COVID-19.

This chain connects TRBV9 to TRBJ2-3, with D perhaps matching TRBD2 (6 bases). The CDR3 sequence is 17 residues long. V lost 2 bases and J 0 bases, leaving 16 bases between the germline ends. CDR1 and CDR2 (germline): SGDLS, YYNGEE. The chain's CDR3 is CASSVEGRSLSTDTQYF. The CDR3 DNA sequence: TGTGCCAGCAGCGTGGAGGGGCGAAGCCTTAGCACAGATACGCAGTATTTT.

The V gene is TRBV6-2 or TRBV6-3, the J gene TRBJ2-2, with TRBD2 matching over 7 bases. Germline CDR1 MNHEY, CDR2 SVGEGT. With 5 bases clipped from V and 2 bases from J, the junction kept 11 bases outside the gene matches. The CDR3 contains 17 residues. The DNA of the CDR3 is TGTGCCAGCAGTCCCTCGGGAGCGGGATTCAACACCGGGGAGCTGTTTTTT. Amino acid sequence: CASSPSGAGFNTGELFF.

V is TRBV6-6 and J is TRBJ1-4; 7 positions agree with TRBD1. V lost 5 bases to trimming and J lost 2 bases; unmatched junction nucleotides: 11. Germline V CDR1 and CDR2: MNHNY, SVGAGI (reference sequence). CDR3 size: 17 residues. The CDR3 region is CASSPYSTGTTNEKLFF. CDR3 DNA sequence: TGTGCCAGCAGTCCTTATTCGACAGGGACCACTAATGAAAAACTGTTTTTT.

This clone was observed at least ten times. DNA of the CDR3: TGCGCCAGCAGGATTGGGACAGGGCGTTTTGGCTACACCTTC. The encoded protein is CASRIGTGRFGYTF. J is TRBJ1-2 and V is TRBV5-1, with 9 bases lining up with TRBD1. Germline V gene sequence: CDR1 SGHRS, CDR2 YFSETQ. V shed 5 bases and J 7 bases; nucleotides not matched to a gene: 9. The CDR3 consists of 14 residues.

V and J are TRBV30 and TRBJ1-4; D might be TRBD1 (6 bases). Germline V gene sequence: CDR1 GTSNPN, CDR2 SVGIG (reference sequence). This CDR3 is built from 15 residues. Trimming cost V 2 bases and J 7 bases, with 17 bases left between them. The CDR3 spells CAWSPQGSFREKLFF. The CDR3 bases are TGTGCCTGGAGTCCCCAGGGGTCGTTTCGTGAAAAACTGTTTTTT. Using reference TRBV30 and TRBJ1-4 for the parts outside the CDR3, the full variable domain is SQTIHQWPATLVQPVGSPLSLECTVEGTSNPNLYWYRQAAGRGLQLLFYSVGIGQISSEVPQNLSASRPQDRQFILSSKKLLLSDSGFYLCAWSPQGSFREKLFFGSGTQLSVL.

The chain combines TRBV7-2 with TRBJ1-5; possible D gene TRBD1, 5 bases. Trimming took off 3 bases at V and 3 bases at J, with 12 bases between the two ends. Germline loops: CDR1 SGHTA, CDR2 FQGNSA. This CDR3 spans 15 amino acids. The CDR3 DNA reads as TGTGCCAGCAGCTTCAGCTCGGACACCAATCAGCCCCAGCATTTT. This gives the protein CASSFSSDTNQPQHF.

The rearrangement joins TRBV9 to TRBJ2-2, with 8 bases fitting TRBD2. Trimming removed 0 bases from V and 2 bases from J; junction bases left unmatched: 3. The CDR3 totals 16 residues. Germline CDR1 is SGDLS and CDR2 is YYNGEE. The CDR3 loop is CASSVVSGINTGELFF. CDR3 in DNA: TGTGCCAGCAGCGTAGTTAGCGGGATTAACACCGGGGAGCTGTTTTTT.

V is TRBV9 and J is TRBJ1-2; maybe TRBD1 (6 bases). CDR1 is SGDLS and CDR2 is YYNGEE in the germline V gene. Trimming stripped 0 bases from V and 5 bases from J, with 11 bases between. This CDR3 region has 14 residues. CDR3 nucleotide sequence: TGTGCCAGCAGCGTAGCTGGGGACACTTATGGCTACACCTTC. This encodes CASSVAGDTYGYTF.

The chain uses TRBV13 and TRBJ2-7, with TRBD2 matching 15 bases. Losses at the gene ends were 5 bases for V and 0 bases for J; bases not matched to a gene: 5. This CDR3 spans 17 amino acids. CDR1 and CDR2 from the germline V gene are PRHDT and FYEKMQ (reference sequence). Written as DNA, the CDR3 is TGTGCCAGCAGCGCAGGGACTAGCGGGGGGAGCTCCTACGAGCAGTACTTC. This gives the protein CASSAGTSGGSSYEQYF. Combining the CDR3 with reference TRBV13 and TRBJ2-7 gives the whole variable domain AAGVIQSPRHLIKEKRETATLKCYPIPRHDTVYWYQQGPGQDPQFLISFYEKMQSDKGSIPDRFSAQQFSDYHSELNMSSLELGDSALYFCASSAGTSGGSSYEQYFGPGTRLTVT.

This chain uses TRBV6-6 with TRBJ2-2; 11 nucleotides agree with TRBD2. Per the germline V gene, CDR1 is MNHNY and CDR2 is SVGAGI (reference sequence). The CDR3 is 21 amino acids. With V trimmed by 5 bases and J by 0 bases, 17 bases remained unmatched. The CDR3 coding sequence is TGTGCCAGCAGTCGCCTCCAGAGTCTCGGGACTAGCGGACCGAACACCGGGGAGCTGTTTTTT. Translated, it gives CASSRLQSLGTSGPNTGELFF.

This clone was seen only a few times. This chain uses TRBV10-3 with TRBJ1-6; 9 nucleotides match TRBD1. The CDR3 spans 15 residues. Germline loops: CDR1 ENHRY, CDR2 SYGVKD. The V segment lost 2 bases and the J segment 4 bases; nucleotides outside the gene matches: 0. The CDR3 nucleotides are TGTGCCATCAGTGAGGGGACAGGGTATAATTCACCCCTCCACTTT. Its translation: CAISEGTGYNSPLHF.

This chain connects TRBV11-2 to TRBJ2-5, with 7 bases fitting TRBD1. The length of the CDR3 is 13 residues. V was clipped by 5 bases and J by 3 bases; unmatched bases: 3. CDR1 SGHAT and CDR2 FQNNGV come from the germline V gene. CDR3 region: CASSPTGEETQYF. In DNA form, the CDR3 reads TGTGCCAGCAGCCCTACAGGGGAAGAGACCCAGTACTTC.

J is TRBJ2-2 and V is TRBV19; 11 nucleotides match TRBD1. Germline CDR1 reads LNHDA; CDR2 reads SQIVND (reference sequence). After removal of 8 bases from V and 4 bases from J, the junction contained 6 bases not matched to a gene. The CDR3 is 15 residues long. CDR3 sequence: CASLRTGGITGELFF. CDR3 coding DNA: TGTGCCAGTTTACGGACAGGGGGCATCACCGGGGAGCTGTTTTTT.

The CDR3 DNA follows: TGTGCCAGTAGTATTCCCCTCTCTGGGGCCAACGTCCTGACTTTC. Translation: CASSIPLSGANVLTF. V usage is TRBV19 and J usage is TRBJ2-6; no firm D call. With 3 bases removed from V and 0 bases from J, the gap between germline ends came to 6 bases. CDR3 length equals 15 residues. The germline CDR1 and CDR2 sequences are LNHDA and SQIVND (reference sequence).

This clone was recorded a few times. CDR3 sequence: CSVVPMSERQFF. CDR3 sequence (DNA): TGCAGCGTTGTTCCAATGAGTGAGAGGCAGTTCTTC. V is TRBV29-1 and J is TRBJ2-1; D ambiguous. CDR1 and CDR2 from the germline V gene are SQVTM and ANQGSEA. The V end lost 4 bases, the J end lost 12 bases, and 16 bases lay between the germline ends. The CDR3 extends over 12 amino acids.

This sequence joins TRBV7-2 and TRBJ2-3; D unresolved. The CDR3 has 14 amino acids. The V end was cut by 4 bases, the J end by 0 bases, with 8 bases between. Germline V lookup: CDR1 SGHTA, CDR2 FQGNSA. CDR3 amino acids: CASSWRRSTDTQYF. The DNA of the CDR3 is TGTGCCAGCAGCTGGCGGCGGAGCACAGATACGCAGTATTTT.

This clone was detected once. The chain is built from TRBV28 and TRBJ1-4; D perhaps matches TRBD1 (6 bases). The V end lost 3 bases, the J end lost 0 bases, and 11 bases lay between the germline ends. The CDR3 contains 16 residues. Germline assignment: CDR1 MDHEN and CDR2 SYDVKM. The CDR3 nucleotides read TGTGCCAGCAGTTTCGGACAGCCAGCAACTAATGAAAAACTGTTTTTT. Translated, it gives CASSFGQPATNEKLFF.

This clone was detected a few times. The chain has TRBV9 and TRBJ2-1, with 8 bases that match TRBD2. V lost 4 bases to trimming and J lost 6 bases; unmatched junction nucleotides: 3. The CDR3 spans 13 residues. CDR1 is SGDLS and CDR2 is YYNGEE in the germline V gene. CDR3 residues: CASSPGTSNEQFF. CDR3 nucleotides: TGTGCCAGCAGCCCAGGGACTAGCAATGAGCAGTTCTTC.

This chain links TRBV5-4 with TRBJ2-1; a possible D gene is TRBD2 (7 bases). The CDR3 is 14 residues long. V was clipped by 10 bases and J by 8 bases, with 22 bases between them. Looked up from germline, CDR1 is SGHNT and CDR2 is YYREEE (reference sequence). CDR3 nucleotides: TGTGCCTTTGCGAACGGGGGGCGCAGCGATGAGCAGTTCTTC. It encodes CAFANGGRSDEQFF.

V gene TRBV7-8 combines with J gene TRBJ2-5; TRBD2 aligns across 7 bases. The V gene end was trimmed by 5 bases and the J gene end by 0 bases; junction bases not matched to a gene: 6. Germline CDR1 and CDR2: SGHVS and FQNEAQ. The CDR3 consists of 15 residues. The CDR3 spells CASSARLAYQETQYF. CDR3 sequence (DNA): TGTGCCAGCAGCGCTAGACTAGCCTACCAAGAGACCCAGTACTTC.

V and J are TRBV7-2 and TRBJ1-1; 9 bases are shared with TRBD1. The CDR3 sequence is 14 residues long. CDR1 and CDR2 from the germline V gene are SGHTA and FQGNSA. The trim removed 1 base at V and 4 bases at J, leaving 1 base unmatched. The CDR3 loop reads CASSLEQGATEAFF. CDR3 in DNA: TGTGCCAGCAGCTTAGAACAGGGGGCCACTGAAGCTTTCTTT.

In its sample, this clone was seen once. J is TRBJ2-3 and V is TRBV3-1 (or the pseudogene TRBV3-2); 8 bases agree with TRBD1. Trimming removed 4 bases from V and 3 bases from J; junction bases left unmatched: 3. This CDR3 contains 14 residues. From germline, CDR1 is LGHDT and CDR2 YNNKEL (reference sequence). The CDR3 DNA is TGTGCCAGCAGCCGGACAGGGCCGACAGATACGCAGTATTTT. This encodes CASSRTGPTDTQYF.

The chain employs TRBV5-1 and TRBJ2-7; no reliable D call. The CDR3 runs 11 residues. CDR1 is SGHRS and CDR2 is YFSETQ in the germline V gene. V was clipped by 0 bases and J by 5 bases, with 3 bases between them. The CDR3 bases are TGCGCCAGCAGCTTGGCAAACGAGCAGTACTTC. Its translation is CASSLANEQYF.

CDR3 loop: CASSPRDTDTQYF. For the CDR3, the DNA is TGTGCCAGCTCACCAAGAGACACAGATACGCAGTATTTT. J is TRBJ2-3 and V is TRBV18, with no clear D. The CDR3 covers 13 residues. The germline V and J ends were trimmed by 2 bases and 2 bases, with 5 bases remaining between them. Germline V gene lookup returns CDR1 KGHSH and CDR2 LQKENI. The whole variable domain, filled in from reference TRBV18 and TRBJ2-3, reads NAGVMQNPRHLVRRRGQEARLRCSPMKGHSHVYWYRQLPEEGLKFMVYLQKENIIDESGMPKERFSAEFPKEGPSILRIQQVVRGDSAAYFCASSPRDTDTQYFGPGTRLTVL.

The sample holds one count of this clone. V is TRBV19 and J is TRBJ1-2, with 8 bases lining up with TRBD1. This CDR3 is 13 amino acids long. Germline lookup yields CDR1 LNHDA and CDR2 SQIVND (reference sequence). The ends lost 5 bases at V and 7 bases at J; junction bases unmatched: 6. The CDR3 coding sequence is TGTGCCAGTAGTTCGACAGGGGAGGTTGGCTACACCTTC. This translates into CASSSTGEVGYTF.

The gene calls are TRBV4-1 and TRBJ1-5, with D possibly matching TRBD1 (6 bases). This CDR3 contains 16 residues. V was trimmed by 2 bases and J by 0 bases, leaving 11 bases between them. The V gene's germline CDR1 is MGHRA and CDR2 YSYEKL. CDR3: CASSQTTGPSNQPQHF. Here the CDR3 DNA reads TGCGCCAGCAGCCAAACGACAGGACCTAGCAATCAGCCCCAGCATTTT.

The chain employs TRBV24-1 and TRBJ2-1; D call uncertain. Germline V gene lookup returns CDR1 KGHDR and CDR2 SFDVKD. V was trimmed by 5 bases and J by 3 bases, leaving 13 bases between them. This CDR3 has 15 residues. This chain's CDR3 is CATSVPSARYNEQFF. The DNA for the CDR3 is TGTGCCACCAGTGTACCCAGCGCACGCTACAATGAGCAGTTCTTC.

The V and J genes are TRBV28 and TRBJ1-5; 7 nucleotides agree with TRBD1. V shed 6 bases, J shed 6 bases, and the junction held 17 bases outside the gene matches. Germline lookup yields CDR1 MDHEN and CDR2 SYDVKM. The CDR3 extends over 17 amino acids. The DNA of the CDR3 is TGTGCCAGCAGCCCGGAGACAGGGAACCCGTCGGGTCAGCCCCAGCATTTT. Protein: CASSPETGNPSGQPQHF.

The rearrangement links TRBV5-1 to TRBJ2-5; the D is unclear. V lost 4 bases and J lost 4, with 14 bases in between. The CDR3 sequence is 14 residues long. The germline gives CDR1 SGHRS, CDR2 YFSETQ. The CDR3 sequence is CASSQNSVRETQYF. CDR3 sequence (DNA): TGCGCCAGCAGCCAAAACTCCGTTCGAGAGACCCAGTACTTC.

The chain has TRBV7-2 and TRBJ1-3; D ambiguous. Germline V lookup: CDR1 SGHTA, CDR2 FQGNSA. This CDR3 spans 14 amino acids. The V and J ends lost 5 bases and 0 bases respectively, with 8 bases between them. CDR3 nucleotides: TGTGCCAGCAGCCCGGACTTCTCTGGAAACACCATATATTTT. Protein sequence: CASSPDFSGNTIYF.

This clone appeared a single time. CDR3 nucleotides: TGCGCCAGCAGCCAACGGTCCTCCTCGTTCTTGAACACTGAAGCTTTCTTT. Amino acids: CASSQRSSSFLNTEAFF. V usage is TRBV5-1 and J usage is TRBJ1-1; no firm D call. V was cut by 4 bases and J by 0 bases, with 19 bases left in between. Germline CDR1 SGHRS, CDR2 YFSETQ. This CDR3 comprises 17 residues.

The sample holds one count of this clone. V is TRBV19 and J is TRBJ1-2; D might be TRBD1 (5 bases). CDR3 size: 15 residues. The germline V gene encodes CDR1 LNHDA and CDR2 SQIVND (reference sequence). V was cut by 1 base and J by 6 bases, with 15 bases left in between. CDR3 in amino acids: CASSIAVGAPDGYTF. DNA of the CDR3: TGTGCCAGTAGTATAGCGGTAGGGGCCCCGGATGGCTACACCTTC.